The clone carrying this T cell receptor beta chain was detected once. The data originate from a study of blood T cell repertoires in COVID-19. Study-wide background: Sites in the United States, Italy and Spain provided acute and convalescent COVID-19 samples. Sources were T cells, B-cell-depleted T cells, or PBMCs; the material itself was cDNA or gDNA.

Per the study methods: Researchers report that nucleated cell counts were estimated from reference gene primer amplification. TCRdb keeps only in-frame clones here, not all; method: immunoSEQ multiplex PCR. V, J and clone size were drawn from that table, and D and trimming were deduced from the DNA. Of roughly 60,000 clones in the sample, over 80% were seen once. Followed longitudinally, the Seattle patients had been enrolled during active infection. The CDR3 consists of 15 residues. CDR1 MDHEN and CDR2 SYDVKM come from the germline V gene. With 5 bases clipped from V and 5 bases from J, the junction kept 6 bases outside the gene matches.

The chain joins TRBV28 to TRBJ2-7, with 13 positions matching TRBD2. The source material was peripheral blood. This sequence originates from a man in his forties with COVID-19, enrolled during active disease. Here the CDR3 reads CASSPTGLAGNEQYF. The DNA of the CDR3 is TGTGCCAGCAGTCCAACGGGACTAGCGGGGAACGAGCAGTACTTC.